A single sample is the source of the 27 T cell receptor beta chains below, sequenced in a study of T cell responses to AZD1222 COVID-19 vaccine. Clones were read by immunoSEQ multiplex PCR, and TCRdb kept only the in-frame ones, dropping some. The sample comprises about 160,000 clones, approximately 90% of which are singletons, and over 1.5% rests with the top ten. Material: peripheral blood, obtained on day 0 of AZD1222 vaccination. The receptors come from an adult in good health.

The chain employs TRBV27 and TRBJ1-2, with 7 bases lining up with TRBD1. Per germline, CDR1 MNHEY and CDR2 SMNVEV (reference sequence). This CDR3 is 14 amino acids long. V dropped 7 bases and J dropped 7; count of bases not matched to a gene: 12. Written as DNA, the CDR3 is TGTGCCAGCAAATTTAAGGGGGCGATGCTTGGCTACACCTTC. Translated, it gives CASKFKGAMLGYTF.

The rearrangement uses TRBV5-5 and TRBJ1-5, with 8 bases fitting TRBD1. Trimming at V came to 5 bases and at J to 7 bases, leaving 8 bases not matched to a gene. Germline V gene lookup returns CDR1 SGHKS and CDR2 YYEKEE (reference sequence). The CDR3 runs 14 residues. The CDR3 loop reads CASSLGQGQQPQHF. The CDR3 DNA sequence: TGTGCCAGCAGTTTAGGACAGGGCCAACAGCCCCAGCATTTT.

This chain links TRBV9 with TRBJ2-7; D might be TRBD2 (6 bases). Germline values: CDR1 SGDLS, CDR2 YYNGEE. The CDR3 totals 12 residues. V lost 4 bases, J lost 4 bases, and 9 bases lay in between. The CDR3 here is CASSSGEYEQYF. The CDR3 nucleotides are TGTGCCAGCAGCTCGGGGGAGTACGAGCAGTACTTC.

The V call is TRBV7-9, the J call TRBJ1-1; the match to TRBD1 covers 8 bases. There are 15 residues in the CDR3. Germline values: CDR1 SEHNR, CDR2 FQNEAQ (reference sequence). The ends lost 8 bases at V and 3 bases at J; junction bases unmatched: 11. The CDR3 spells CASRRPGQGYTEAFF. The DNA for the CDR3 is TGTGCCAGCCGAAGACCCGGACAGGGCTACACTGAAGCTTTCTTT.

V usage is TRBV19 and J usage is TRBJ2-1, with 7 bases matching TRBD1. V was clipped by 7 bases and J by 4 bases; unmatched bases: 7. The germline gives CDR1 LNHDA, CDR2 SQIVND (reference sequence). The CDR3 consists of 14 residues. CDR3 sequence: CASNQRGPYNEQFF. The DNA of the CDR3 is TGTGCCAGTAACCAAAGGGGGCCTTACAATGAGCAGTTCTTC.

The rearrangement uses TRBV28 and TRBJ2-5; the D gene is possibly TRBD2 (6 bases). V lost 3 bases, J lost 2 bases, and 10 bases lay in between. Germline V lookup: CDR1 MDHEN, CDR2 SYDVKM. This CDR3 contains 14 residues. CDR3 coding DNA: TGTGCCAGCAGTTTTGTAGCGGTACAAGAGACCCAGTACTTC. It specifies CASSFVAVQETQYF.

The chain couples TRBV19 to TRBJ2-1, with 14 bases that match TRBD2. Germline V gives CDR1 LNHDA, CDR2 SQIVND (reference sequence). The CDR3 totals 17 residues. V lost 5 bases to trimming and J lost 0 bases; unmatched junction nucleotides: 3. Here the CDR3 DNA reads TGTGCCAGTAGTGCGGGACTAGCGGGAGTCTCCTACAATGAGCAGTTCTTC. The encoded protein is CASSAGLAGVSYNEQFF.

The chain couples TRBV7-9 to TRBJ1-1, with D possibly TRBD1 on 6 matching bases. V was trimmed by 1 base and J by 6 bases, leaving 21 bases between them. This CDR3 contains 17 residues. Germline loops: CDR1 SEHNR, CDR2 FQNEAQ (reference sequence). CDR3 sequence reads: CASSLDIGGDGVAEAFF. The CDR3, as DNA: TGTGCCAGCAGCTTAGACATTGGGGGCGATGGAGTCGCTGAAGCTTTCTTT.

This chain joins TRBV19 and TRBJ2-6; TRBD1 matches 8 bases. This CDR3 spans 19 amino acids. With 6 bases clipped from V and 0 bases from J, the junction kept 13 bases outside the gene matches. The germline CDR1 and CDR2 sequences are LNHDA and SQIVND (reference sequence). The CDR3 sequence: CASRRPGGEIFSGANVLTF. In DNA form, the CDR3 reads TGTGCCAGTAGAAGGCCAGGGGGCGAGATCTTCTCTGGGGCCAACGTCCTGACTTTC.

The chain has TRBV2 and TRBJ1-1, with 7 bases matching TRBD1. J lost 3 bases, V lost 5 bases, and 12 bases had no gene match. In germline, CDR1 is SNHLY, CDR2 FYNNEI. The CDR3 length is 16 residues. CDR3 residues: CASSSTGSVGDTEAFF. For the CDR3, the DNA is TGTGCCAGCAGTTCGACAGGGAGTGTAGGGGACACTGAAGCTTTCTTT.

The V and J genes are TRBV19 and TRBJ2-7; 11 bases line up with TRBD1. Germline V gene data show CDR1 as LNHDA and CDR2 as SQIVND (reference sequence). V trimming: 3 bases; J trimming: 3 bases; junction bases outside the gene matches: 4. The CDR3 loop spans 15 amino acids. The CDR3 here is CASSIGGTGGYEQYF. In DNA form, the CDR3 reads TGTGCCAGTAGTATTGGAGGGACAGGGGGCTACGAGCAGTACTTC.

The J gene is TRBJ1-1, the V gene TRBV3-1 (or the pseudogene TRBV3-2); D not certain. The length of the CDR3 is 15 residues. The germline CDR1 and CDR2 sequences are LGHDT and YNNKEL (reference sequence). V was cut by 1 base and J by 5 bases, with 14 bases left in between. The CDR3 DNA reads TGTGCCAGCAGCCAAGTGCGTTGGGTCCCGACTGAAGCTTTCTTT. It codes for CASSQVRWVPTEAFF.

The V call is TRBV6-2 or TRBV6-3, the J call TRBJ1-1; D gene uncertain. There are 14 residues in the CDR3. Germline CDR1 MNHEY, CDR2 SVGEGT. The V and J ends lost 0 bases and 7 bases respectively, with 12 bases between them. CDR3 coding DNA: TGTGCCAGCAGTTACTCGTCCGGAATAGATGAAGCTTTCTTT. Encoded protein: CASSYSSGIDEAFF.

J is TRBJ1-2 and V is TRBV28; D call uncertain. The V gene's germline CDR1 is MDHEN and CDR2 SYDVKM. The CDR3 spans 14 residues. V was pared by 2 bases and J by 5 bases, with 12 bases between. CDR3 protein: CASSLSSTDYGYTF. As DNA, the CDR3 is TGTGCCAGCAGTTTAAGTTCCACAGATTATGGCTACACCTTC.

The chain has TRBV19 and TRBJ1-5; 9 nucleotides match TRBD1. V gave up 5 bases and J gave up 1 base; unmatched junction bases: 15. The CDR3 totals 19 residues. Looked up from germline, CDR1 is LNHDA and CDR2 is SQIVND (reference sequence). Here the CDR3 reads CASSHTGGSFFGSNQPQHF. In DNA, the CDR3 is TGTGCCAGTAGTCACACAGGGGGCAGTTTTTTTGGGAGCAATCAGCCCCAGCATTTT.

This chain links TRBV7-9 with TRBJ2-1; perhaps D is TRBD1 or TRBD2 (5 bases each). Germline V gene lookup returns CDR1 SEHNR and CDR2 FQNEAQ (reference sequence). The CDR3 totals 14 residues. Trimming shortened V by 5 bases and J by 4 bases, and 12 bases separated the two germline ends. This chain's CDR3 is CASSGPGTYNEQFF. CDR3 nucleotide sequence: TGTGCCAGCAGCGGTCCCGGGACGTACAATGAGCAGTTCTTC.

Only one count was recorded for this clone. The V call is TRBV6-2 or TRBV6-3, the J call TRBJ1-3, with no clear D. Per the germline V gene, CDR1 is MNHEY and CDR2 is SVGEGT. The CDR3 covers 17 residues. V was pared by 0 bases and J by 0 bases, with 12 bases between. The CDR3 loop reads CASSYSTRIPSGNTIYF. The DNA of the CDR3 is TGTGCCAGCAGTTACTCGACCAGGATCCCCTCTGGAAACACCATATATTTT.

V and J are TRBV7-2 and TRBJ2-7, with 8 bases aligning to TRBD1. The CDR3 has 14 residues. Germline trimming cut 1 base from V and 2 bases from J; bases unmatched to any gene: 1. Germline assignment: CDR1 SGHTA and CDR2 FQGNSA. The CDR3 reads CASSLVGQAYEQYF. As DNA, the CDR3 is TGTGCCAGCAGCTTAGTGGGACAGGCCTACGAGCAGTACTTC.

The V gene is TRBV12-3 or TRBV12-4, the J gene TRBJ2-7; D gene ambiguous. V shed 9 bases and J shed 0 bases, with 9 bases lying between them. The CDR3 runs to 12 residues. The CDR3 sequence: CASSESSYEQYF. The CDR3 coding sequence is TGTGCCAGTTCCGAAAGCTCCTACGAGCAGTACTTC.

This chain's CDR3 is CASSQGIEITSTDTQYF. DNA of the CDR3: TGTGCCAGCAGCCAAGGGATCGAAATCACTAGCACAGATACGCAGTATTTT. The gene calls are TRBV4-2 and TRBJ2-3, with D unclear. CDR1 is LGHNA, CDR2 YNFKEQ, per germline. The CDR3 loop spans 17 amino acids. The V and J ends lost 1 base and 0 bases respectively, with 14 bases between them.

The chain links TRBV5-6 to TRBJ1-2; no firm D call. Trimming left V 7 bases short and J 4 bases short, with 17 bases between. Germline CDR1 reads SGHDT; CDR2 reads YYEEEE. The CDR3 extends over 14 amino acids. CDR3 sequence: CASSTRGRAYGYTF. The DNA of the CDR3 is TGTGCCAGCTCGACCCGGGGAAGGGCCTATGGCTACACCTTC.

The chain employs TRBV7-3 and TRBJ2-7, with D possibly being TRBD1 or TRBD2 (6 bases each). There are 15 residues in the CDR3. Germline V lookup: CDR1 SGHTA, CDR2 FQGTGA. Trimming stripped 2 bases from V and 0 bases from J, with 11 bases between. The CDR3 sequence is CASSLRGGSSYEQYF. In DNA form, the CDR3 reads TGTGCCAGCAGCTTACGAGGGGGGAGCTCCTACGAGCAGTACTTC.

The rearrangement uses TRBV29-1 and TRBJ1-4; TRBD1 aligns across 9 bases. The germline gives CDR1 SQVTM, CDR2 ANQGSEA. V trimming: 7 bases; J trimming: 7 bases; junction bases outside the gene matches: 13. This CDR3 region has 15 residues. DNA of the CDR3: TGCAGCGCCCTCCCGGGACAGGGAGTCGGTGAAAAACTGTTTTTT. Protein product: CSALPGQGVGEKLFF.

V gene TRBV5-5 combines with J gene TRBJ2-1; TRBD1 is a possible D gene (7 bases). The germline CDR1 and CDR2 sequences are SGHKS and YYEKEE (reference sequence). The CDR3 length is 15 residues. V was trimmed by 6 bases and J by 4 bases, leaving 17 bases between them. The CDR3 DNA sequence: TGTGCCAGCACCCAGGAGGGGGCCCTATACAATGAGCAGTTCTTC. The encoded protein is CASTQEGALYNEQFF.

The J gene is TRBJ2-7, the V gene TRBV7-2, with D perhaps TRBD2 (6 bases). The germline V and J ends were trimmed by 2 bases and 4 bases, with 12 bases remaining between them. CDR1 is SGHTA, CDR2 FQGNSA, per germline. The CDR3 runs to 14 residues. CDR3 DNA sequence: TGTGCCAGCAGCTTATCGGCGGGGCCTTACGAGCAGTACTTC. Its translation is CASSLSAGPYEQYF. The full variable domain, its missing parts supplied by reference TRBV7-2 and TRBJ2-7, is GAGVSQSPSNKVTEKGKDVELRCDPISGHTALYWYRQSLGQGLEFLIYFQGNSAPDKSGLPSDRFSAERTGGSVSTLTIQRTQQEDSAVYLCASSLSAGPYEQYFGPGTRLTVT.

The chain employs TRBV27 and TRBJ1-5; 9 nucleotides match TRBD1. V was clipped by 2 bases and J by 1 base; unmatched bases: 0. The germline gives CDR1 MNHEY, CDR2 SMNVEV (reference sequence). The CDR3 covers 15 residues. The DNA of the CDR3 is TGTGCCAGCAGTTTAGACAGGGGGAGCAATCAGCCCCAGCATTTT. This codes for CASSLDRGSNQPQHF.

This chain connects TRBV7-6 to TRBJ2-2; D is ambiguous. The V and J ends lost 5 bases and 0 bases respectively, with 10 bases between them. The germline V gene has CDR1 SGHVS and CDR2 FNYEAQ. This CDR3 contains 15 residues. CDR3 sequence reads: CASSPTISNTGELFF. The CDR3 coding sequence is TGTGCCAGCAGCCCAACGATATCGAACACCGGGGAGCTGTTTTTT.